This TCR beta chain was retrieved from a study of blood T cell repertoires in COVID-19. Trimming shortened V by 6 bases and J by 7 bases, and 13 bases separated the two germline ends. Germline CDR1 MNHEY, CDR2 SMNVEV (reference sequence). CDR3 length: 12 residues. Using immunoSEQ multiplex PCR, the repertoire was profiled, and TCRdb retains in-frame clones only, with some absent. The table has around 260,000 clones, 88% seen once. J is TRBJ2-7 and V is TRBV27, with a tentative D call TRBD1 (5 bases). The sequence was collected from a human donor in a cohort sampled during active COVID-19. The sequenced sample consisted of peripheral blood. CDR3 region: CASSRRVGEQYF. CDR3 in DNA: TGTGCCAGCAGCCGCAGGGTTGGGGAGCAGTACTTC.